One sample yielded the 25 T cell receptor beta chains listed below, sequenced in a study of a mutant IDH1 vaccine in newly diagnosed glioma. No antigen has been assigned to these receptors. Specified time point: week 5, during vaccination. Vaccine doses each comprised 300 ug of mutant IDH1 20-mer peptide, with topical imiquimod. Clones were read by immunoSEQ multiplex PCR, and TCRdb kept only the in-frame ones, dropping some. The sample includes 40,000 to 60,000 clones, roughly 78% of them seen just once. The sample in question was PBMCs, obtained from a glioma patient whose treatment included an IDH1 peptide vaccine. These receptors were taken from a woman between 40 and 55 years old with glioma.

This chain links TRBV9 with TRBJ1-4; D uncertain. The V gene's germline CDR1 is SGDLS and CDR2 YYNGEE. V lost 0 bases and J lost 6, with 9 bases in between. This CDR3 is 14 amino acids long. The CDR3 loop reads CASSVAGGDEKLFF. CDR3 coding DNA: TGTGCCAGCAGCGTAGCCGGCGGAGATGAAAAACTGTTTTTT.

The genes are TRBV27 and TRBJ2-3; 10 positions agree with TRBD2. The CDR3 covers 16 residues. The ends lost 3 bases at V and 4 bases at J; junction bases unmatched: 7. Germline V gene data show CDR1 as MNHEY and CDR2 as SMNVEV (reference sequence). CDR3 residues: CASSFLSGGAPDTQYF. The CDR3 nucleotides are TGTGCCAGCAGTTTTCTGAGCGGGGGGGCCCCAGATACGCAGTATTTT.

The chain is built from TRBV7-6 and TRBJ2-1; 7 positions agree with TRBD2. From germline, CDR1 is SGHVS and CDR2 FNYEAQ. V gave up 5 bases and J gave up 3 bases; unmatched junction bases: 13. There are 17 residues in the CDR3. CDR3 DNA: TGTGCCAGCAGCGACCCCCTTCGGGGGGAGAACTACAATGAGCAGTTCTTC. Protein product: CASSDPLRGENYNEQFF. Variable domain in full (rest from reference TRBV7-6 and TRBJ2-1): GAGVSQSPRYKVTKRGQDVALRCDPISGHVSLYWYRQALGQGPEFLTYFNYEAQQDKSGLPNDRFSAERPEGSISTLTIQRTEQRDSAMYRCASSDPLRGENYNEQFFGPGTRLTVL.

This chain uses TRBV9 with TRBJ1-2, with 8 bases aligning to TRBD1. Germline trimming cut 2 bases from V and 7 bases from J; bases unmatched to any gene: 7. This CDR3 comprises 14 residues. Germline CDR1 SGDLS, CDR2 YYNGEE. For the CDR3, the DNA is TGTGCCAGCAGCGTCACCGGACAGGGAGGTGGCTACACCTTC. This encodes CASSVTGQGGGYTF.

The chain has TRBV13 and TRBJ2-7; the match to TRBD1 covers 9 bases. Per the germline V gene, CDR1 is PRHDT and CDR2 is FYEKMQ (reference sequence). V dropped 3 bases and J dropped 4; count of bases not matched to a gene: 7. The CDR3 extends over 15 amino acids. This CDR3 reads CASSFVTGGGYEQYF. The DNA for the CDR3 is TGTGCCAGCAGCTTCGTAACAGGGGGCGGGTACGAGCAGTACTTC.

A remark on this clone: Mismatch with germline at one junction end may stem from a read error. V usage is TRBV7-7 and J usage is TRBJ2-2; D may be TRBD1 or TRBD2 (6 bases each). From germline, CDR1 is SSHAT and CDR2 FNYEAQ (reference sequence). The CDR3 loop spans 15 amino acids. The CDR3 region is CASSLGGPSTGELFF. As DNA, the CDR3 is TGTGCTAGCAGCTTAGGGGGGCCGAGCACCGGGGAGCTGTTTTTT.

The genes are TRBV9 and TRBJ1-5, with D perhaps matching TRBD1 (5 bases). V lost 3 bases, J lost 4 bases, and 17 bases lay in between. Germline CDR1 reads SGDLS; CDR2 reads YYNGEE. The CDR3 length is 16 residues. This CDR3 reads CASSAGPRPGNQPQHF. The CDR3, as DNA: TGTGCCAGCAGCGCGGGACCCCGCCCGGGGAATCAGCCCCAGCATTTT. Full variable domain (outside the CDR3, taken from reference TRBV9 and TRBJ1-5): DSGVTQTPKHLITATGQRVTLRCSPRSGDLSVYWYQQSLDQGLQFLIQYYNGEERAKGNILERFSAQQFPDLHSELNLSSLELGDSALYFCASSAGPRPGNQPQHFGDGTRLSIL.

The chain joins TRBV9 to TRBJ2-7; D is unclear. Deletions cut 4 bases from V and 0 bases from J, with 14 bases between. CDR3 length equals 15 residues. Germline V gives CDR1 SGDLS, CDR2 YYNGEE. The CDR3 DNA is TGTGCCAGCAGCCACGGAGCTGTAGACTCCTACGAGCAGTACTTC. Translation: CASSHGAVDSYEQYF.

The chain combines TRBV27 with TRBJ2-3; weak D call: TRBD2 (6 bases). Looked up from germline, CDR1 is MNHEY and CDR2 is SMNVEV (reference sequence). CDR3 length: 14 residues. Between the trimmed V and J ends, which lost 7 bases and 2 bases, there was a span of 13 bases. CDR3 DNA sequence: TGTGCCAGCACCTTCGGCGGGGCCACAGATACGCAGTATTTT. Its protein product is CASTFGGATDTQYF.

V gene TRBV7-8 combines with J gene TRBJ1-4, with no clear D. The CDR3 has 14 amino acids. Germline V gives CDR1 SGHVS, CDR2 FQNEAQ. Trimming pared 1 base from V and 1 base from J, leaving 4 bases between. The CDR3 loop is CASSLVGTNEKLFF. The CDR3 DNA reads TGTGCCAGCAGCTTAGTAGGAACTAATGAAAAACTGTTTTTT. The full variable domain, in which reference TRBV7-8 and TRBJ1-4 provide the parts outside the CDR3, is GAGVSQSPRYKVAKRGQDVALRCDPISGHVSLFWYQQALGQGPEFLTYFQNEAQLDKSGLPSDRFFAERPEGSVSTLKIQRTQQEDSAVYLCASSLVGTNEKLFFGSGTQLSVL.

The V call is TRBV5-1, the J call TRBJ2-3; D not resolved. V was pared by 0 bases and J by 6 bases, with 5 bases between. The CDR3 extends over 12 amino acids. The germline gives CDR1 SGHRS, CDR2 YFSETQ. CDR3: CASSLDVDTQYF. The DNA of the CDR3 is TGCGCCAGCAGCTTGGATGTGGATACGCAGTATTTT.

The V and J genes are TRBV7-9 and TRBJ2-7; 7 nucleotides line up with TRBD1. This CDR3 spans 14 amino acids. Trimming cost V 1 base and J 4 bases; bases outside gene matches: 4. Germline V CDR1 and CDR2: SEHNR, FQNEAQ (reference sequence). CDR3 region: CASSLDRQGYEQYF. CDR3 nucleotide sequence: TGTGCCAGCAGCTTAGATAGACAGGGTTACGAGCAGTACTTC.

The chain combines TRBV5-1 with TRBJ2-1; 7 positions match TRBD2. The CDR3 spans 14 residues. Germline V gene data show CDR1 as SGHRS and CDR2 as YFSETQ. V dropped 4 bases and J dropped 3; count of bases not matched to a gene: 4. The CDR3 DNA reads as TGCGCCAGCAGCCCAGCGGGGCTCTACAATGAGCAGTTCTTC. Translated: CASSPAGLYNEQFF. The full variable domain, rest sourced from reference TRBV5-1 and TRBJ2-1, is KAGVTQTPRYLIKTRGQQVTLSCSPISGHRSVSWYQQTPGQGLQFLFEYFSETQRNKGNFPGRFSGRQFSNSRSEMNVSTLELGDSALYLCASSPAGLYNEQFFGPGTRLTVL.

The chain is built from TRBV19 and TRBJ2-6; D is undetermined. The V gene lost 2 bases and the J gene lost 0 bases, with 11 bases spanning the gap. CDR1 and CDR2 (germline): LNHDA, SQIVND (reference sequence). This CDR3 is built from 17 residues. CDR3 amino acids: CASSISSISSGANVLTF. The CDR3 DNA sequence: TGTGCCAGTAGTATATCATCCATTTCCTCTGGGGCCAACGTCCTGACTTTC.

This clone was observed once. The CDR3 loop is CASRSWGNTGELFF. Here the CDR3 DNA reads TGTGCCAGCAGAAGTTGGGGGAACACCGGGGAGCTGTTTTTT. V is TRBV6-5 and J is TRBJ2-2, with D uncertain. The CDR3 length is 14 residues. The germline gives CDR1 MNHEY, CDR2 SVGAGI. Between the trimmed V and J ends, which lost 6 bases and 1 base, there was a span of 9 bases.

To note about this clone: Other DNA sequences in the sample encode the same CDR3. CDR3: CASSLVVNTEAFF. DNA for the CDR3: TGCGCCAGCAGCTTGGTGGTCAACACTGAAGCTTTCTTT. This chain links TRBV5-1 with TRBJ1-1; D uncertain. The ends were cut back, 0 bases at V and 2 bases at J, with 5 bases in the middle. Germline V gives CDR1 SGHRS, CDR2 YFSETQ. CDR3 length equals 13 residues.

This clone was counted between two and nine times. The genes are TRBV25-1 and TRBJ2-5; D is possibly TRBD1 (5 bases). Between the trimmed V and J ends, which lost 4 bases and 2 bases, there was a span of 8 bases. Per germline, CDR1 MGHDK and CDR2 SYGVNS. This CDR3 has 13 residues. Written as DNA, the CDR3 is TGTGCCAGCAGTGGCGACAGACAAGAGACCCAGTACTTC. As protein: CASSGDRQETQYF.

The rearrangement uses TRBV7-2 and TRBJ1-4, with TRBD1 as a possible D gene (6 bases). The CDR3 sequence is 15 residues long. CDR1 SGHTA and CDR2 FQGNSA come from the germline V gene. The germline V and J ends were trimmed by 2 bases and 5 bases, with 12 bases remaining between them. CDR3 sequence: CASSLRAGENEKLFF. The CDR3 DNA is TGTGCCAGCAGCTTAAGGGCAGGGGAAAATGAAAAACTGTTTTTT. The whole variable domain, remainder taken from reference TRBV7-2 and TRBJ1-4, is GAGVSQSPSNKVTEKGKDVELRCDPISGHTALYWYRQSLGQGLEFLIYFQGNSAPDKSGLPSDRFSAERTGGSVSTLTIQRTQQEDSAVYLCASSLRAGENEKLFFGSGTQLSVL.

This clone has a single count. The V gene is TRBV5-6, the J gene TRBJ2-1; no definite D call. Germline assignment: CDR1 SGHDT and CDR2 YYEEEE. V was clipped by 0 bases and J by 9 bases, with 13 bases between them. CDR3 size: 14 residues. The CDR3: CASSLGVAKGEQFF. CDR3 nucleotide sequence: TGTGCCAGCAGCTTGGGTGTGGCGAAGGGTGAGCAGTTCTTC.

This clone has a handful of counts. This chain links TRBV4-2 with TRBJ1-1; tentative D call: TRBD1 (6 bases). Trimming took 7 bases from V and 5 from J, leaving 17 bases between them. The CDR3 covers 14 residues. The germline gives CDR1 LGHNA, CDR2 YNFKEQ. The CDR3 protein is CASTLNRVWTEAFF. DNA for the CDR3: TGTGCCAGCACCTTGAACAGGGTTTGGACTGAAGCTTTCTTT.

The chain couples TRBV2 to TRBJ1-1, with 9 nucleotides matching TRBD1. CDR1 SNHLY and CDR2 FYNNEI come from the germline V gene. The CDR3 totals 15 residues. Unmatched junction bases numbered 4, after V lost 3 bases and J lost 2 bases. This chain's CDR3 is CASSETGGQNTEAFF. The CDR3 DNA sequence: TGTGCCAGCAGTGAGACAGGGGGACAAAACACTGAAGCTTTCTTT.

The V and J genes are TRBV5-4 and TRBJ1-1; the match to TRBD1 covers 8 bases. The J segment lost 5 bases and the V segment lost 0 bases, leaving 6 bases of the junction unmatched. The CDR3 covers 15 residues. The germline gives CDR1 SGHNT, CDR2 YYREEE (reference sequence). Here the CDR3 reads CASSLAQGARTEAFF. As DNA, the CDR3 is TGTGCCAGCAGCTTGGCTCAGGGGGCGCGGACTGAAGCTTTCTTT.

In this sample, this clone turned up a few times. The chain carries TRBV5-6 and TRBJ1-5, with 8 bases fitting TRBD1. Trimming at V came to 4 bases and at J to 4 bases, leaving 7 bases not matched to a gene. This CDR3 spans 15 amino acids. Germline assignment: CDR1 SGHDT and CDR2 YYEEEE. The CDR3 region has the DNA TGTGCCAGCAGCCGAGGACAGGGCCCAAATCAGCCCCAGCATTTT. Translated, it gives CASSRGQGPNQPQHF. Combining the CDR3 with reference TRBV5-6 and TRBJ1-5 gives the whole variable domain DAGVTQSPTHLIKTRGQQVTLRCSPKSGHDTVSWYQQALGQGPQFIFQYYEEEERQRGNFPDRFSGHQFPNYSSELNVNALLLGDSALYLCASSRGQGPNQPQHFGDGTRLSIL.

The chain employs TRBV7-2 and TRBJ1-4, with D hard to call. The CDR3 sequence is 14 residues long. Germline CDR1 reads SGHTA; CDR2 reads FQGNSA. V was clipped by 1 base and J by 4 bases, with 7 bases between them. The CDR3 DNA is TGTGCCAGCAGCTTAGGCGGGCGTAATGAAAAACTGTTTTTT. It codes for CASSLGGRNEKLFF.

The chain carries TRBV6-5 and TRBJ1-1; no clear D gene. V was pared by 6 bases and J by 1 base, with 12 bases between. CDR3 size: 14 residues. Germline loops: CDR1 MNHEY, CDR2 SVGAGI. CDR3 region: CASREEGKNTEAFF. DNA of the CDR3: TGTGCCAGCAGAGAAGAAGGGAAGAACACTGAAGCTTTCTTT.